Listed below are T cell receptor beta chains from one sample, sequenced in a study of T-cell memory formation after mild COVID-19. TCRdb itself ran the 5' RACE reads through MiXCR, one entry per CDR3 protein. The sample shows 200,000 to 250,000 distinct CDR3 sequences, roughly a tenth of them seen only once. Sequencing was carried out using PBMCs or a T cell subset sorted from them (not recorded which). The receptors were gathered from a man younger than 30 who had mild COVID-19 (a few samples of this study predate the infection). Cell type and time point are not known. The CDR3 runs from the conserved cysteine through the conserved F or W. A D gene is named only where the DNA matches it firmly. Size tells how often a clone was seen (once, few, many) or the class of an expanded clone, and some rows leave it out.

J: TRBJ2-3; V: TRBV20-1; size: few; D: TRBD2; CDR3: CSASTIAGGRTDTQYF; DNA: TGCAGTGCTAGCACCATAGCGGGGGGGCGTACAGATACGCAGTATTTT
J: TRBJ2-2; V: TRBV4-2; size: NA; D: NA; CDR3: CASGDNTGELFF; DNA: TGTGCCAGCGGAGACAACACCGGGGAGCTGTTTTTT
J: TRBJ2-3; V: TRBV3-1; size: NA; D: TRBD1; CDR3: CASSQAGQGNTDTQYF; DNA: TGTGCCAGCAGCCAAGCCGGACAGGGGAACACAGATACGCAGTATTTT
J: TRBJ2-1; V: TRBV9; size: NA; D: NA; CDR3: CASSNFLGRSYNEQFF; DNA: TGTGCCAGCAGCAATTTCTTAGGGCGTTCCTACAATGAGCAGTTCTTC
J: TRBJ2-7; V: TRBV21-1; size: NA; D: NA; CDR3: CASSSLAGCSYEQYF; DNA: TGTGCCAGCAGCAGCCTAGCGGGGTGTTCCTACGAGCAGTACTTC
J: TRBJ1-1; V: TRBV12-3/TRBV12-4; size: few; D: NA; CDR3: CASSLWQTAFF; DNA: TGTGCCAGCAGTTTATGGCAGACGGCTTTCTTT
J: TRBJ2-3; V: TRBV12-3/TRBV12-4; size: once; D: TRBD1; CDR3: CASSSGGSRSRGHTQYF; DNA: TGTGCCAGCAGCTCAGGGGGATCCAGGAGCAGAGGACATACGCAGTATTTT
J: TRBJ1-5; V: TRBV6-6; size: many; D: TRBD1; CDR3: CASRVTGAVQPQHF; DNA: TGTGCCAGCAGGGTCACAGGGGCGGTCCAGCCCCAGCATTTT
J: TRBJ2-3; V: TRBV5-1; size: few; D: NA; CDR3: CASRGPAGDTQYF; DNA: TGCGCCAGCAGGGGTCCAGCAGGAGATACGCAGTATTTT
J: TRBJ2-3; V: TRBV12-3/TRBV12-4; size: NA; D: TRBD1; CDR3: CASSLGGGQGTDTQYF; DNA: TGTGCCAGCAGTTTAGGGGGGGGACAGGGAACAGATACGCAGTATTTT
J: TRBJ2-1; V: TRBV12-3/TRBV12-4; size: NA; D: TRBD1; CDR3: CASNRGHEQFF; DNA: TGTGCCAGCAACAGGGGACATGAGCAGTTCTTC
J: TRBJ1-2; V: TRBV20-1; size: once; D: NA; CDR3: CSATLTPGLEGYTF; DNA: TGCAGTGCCACCCTCACCCCGGGCCTCGAGGGCTACACCTTC
J: TRBJ1-1; V: TRBV7-2; size: few; D: TRBD1; CDR3: CASSLRTGPTEAFF; DNA: TGTGCCAGCAGCTTAAGGACAGGGCCGACTGAAGCTTTCTTT
J: TRBJ1-2; V: TRBV29-1; size: NA; D: NA; CDR3: CSVEEWTSRGYTF; DNA: TGCAGCGTTGAAGAATGGACCTCCCGGGGCTACACCTTC
J: TRBJ2-2; V: TRBV18; size: NA; D: NA; CDR3: CASSPRDSWGTGELFF; DNA: TGTGCCAGCTCACCACGGGACTCATGGGGCACCGGGGAGCTGTTTTTT
J: TRBJ2-3; V: TRBV28; size: NA; D: NA; CDR3: CATLVWQGRTDTQYF; DNA: TGTGCCACCTTAGTTTGGCAGGGACGCACAGATACGCAGTATTTT
J: TRBJ2-5; V: TRBV5-6; size: NA; D: TRBD2; CDR3: CASSLKTSDQETQYF; DNA: TGTGCCAGCAGCTTGAAAACTAGCGACCAAGAGACCCAGTACTTC
J: TRBJ2-7; V: TRBV10-3; size: NA; D: NA; CDR3: CAISESQSLSRYEQYF; DNA: TGTGCCATCAGTGAGTCGCAGAGTCTTTCGCGGTACGAGCAGTACTTC
J: TRBJ1-6; V: TRBV7-8; size: many; D: NA; CDR3: CASSSWRGYDSPLHF; DNA: TGTGCCAGCAGCAGCTGGCGGGGCTACGATTCACCCCTCCACTTT
J: TRBJ1-6; V: TRBV7-2; size: NA; D: NA; CDR3: CAGGDGDSPLHF; DNA: TGTGCCGGGGGGGACGGGGATTCACCCCTCCACTTT
J: TRBJ2-7; V: TRBV6-2/TRBV6-3; size: NA; D: NA; CDR3: CASSYSDEGPGEQYF; DNA: TGTGCCAGCAGTTACTCCGACGAGGGTCCGGGGGAGCAGTACTTC
J: TRBJ2-5; V: TRBV9; size: NA; D: NA; CDR3: CAISPGHPKETQYF; DNA: TGTGCCATCAGCCCGGGACACCCAAAAGAGACCCAGTACTTC
J: TRBJ2-3; V: TRBV12-3/TRBV12-4; size: NA; D: TRBD2; CDR3: CASSGTTHTDTQYF; DNA: TGTGCCAGCAGTGGGACTACCCACACAGATACGCAGTATTTT
J: TRBJ2-5; V: TRBV20-1; size: few; D: TRBD2; CDR3: CSARMAGGETQYF; DNA: TGCAGTGCTAGAATGGCGGGGGGAGAGACCCAGTACTTC
J: TRBJ1-5; V: TRBV12-3/TRBV12-4; size: NA; D: NA; CDR3: CASSFGDTSLYSNQPQHF; DNA: TGTGCCAGCAGTTTCGGGGACACCTCCCTGTATAGCAATCAGCCCCAGCATTTT
J: TRBJ1-4; V: TRBV5-1; size: NA; D: NA; CDR3: CASSPRTDNEKLFF; DNA: TGCGCCAGCAGCCCCCGGACAGATAATGAAAAACTGTTTTTT
J: TRBJ2-3; V: TRBV6-1; size: few; D: TRBD1; CDR3: CASKDTGTGGTDTQYF; DNA: TGTGCCAGCAAGGATACCGGGACAGGGGGCACGGATACGCAGTATTTT
J: TRBJ2-6; V: TRBV7-3; size: many; D: NA; CDR3: CASALAGANVLTF; DNA: TGTGCCAGTGCGTTGGCGGGGGCCAACGTCCTGACTTTC
J: TRBJ2-1; V: TRBV6-1; size: NA; D: TRBD1; CDR3: CASTLYRDRYNEQFF; DNA: TGTGCCAGCACCCTGTACCGGGACAGGTACAATGAGCAGTTCTTC
J: TRBJ2-3; V: TRBV5-5; size: many; D: NA; CDR3: CASSLVQGQTDTQYF; DNA: TGTGCCAGCAGCTTGGTACAGGGTCAGACAGATACGCAGTATTTT
J: TRBJ1-1; V: TRBV2; size: few; D: NA; CDR3: CASSEVQTNTEAFF; DNA: TGTGCCAGCAGTGAAGTACAGACGAACACTGAAGCTTTCTTT
J: TRBJ2-7; V: TRBV30; size: NA; D: NA; CDR3: CAWNRQGVEQYF; DNA: TGTGCCTGGAATAGACAAGGGGTGGAGCAGTACTTC
J: TRBJ1-1; V: TRBV20-1; size: NA; D: NA; CDR3: CSASPRVGKAFF; DNA: TGCAGTGCTAGCCCCCGGGTTGGAAAAGCTTTCTTT
J: TRBJ1-1; V: TRBV15; size: NA; D: NA; CDR3: CATSRERGGSTEAFF; DNA: TGTGCCACCAGCAGAGAGCGAGGGGGGAGTACTGAAGCTTTCTTT
J: TRBJ1-3; V: TRBV28; size: NA; D: TRBD1; CDR3: CASSLTGRVNTIYF; DNA: TGTGCCAGCAGTCTGACAGGGAGGGTAAACACCATATATTTT
J: TRBJ2-2; V: TRBV14; size: many; D: TRBD1; CDR3: CASSRRDRGTTGELFF; DNA: TGTGCCAGCAGCCGCCGGGACAGGGGTACCACCGGGGAGCTGTTTTTT
J: TRBJ1-1; V: TRBV7-2; size: NA; D: NA; CDR3: CASSLQPIRVPEAFF; DNA: TGTGCCAGCAGCTTACAGCCCATAAGGGTCCCTGAAGCTTTCTTT
J: TRBJ1-5; V: TRBV5-5; size: NA; D: TRBD1; CDR3: CASSLDRDRGAQHF; DNA: TGTGCCAGCAGCTTGGACCGGGACAGGGGGGCCCAGCATTTT